Listed here are 27 T cell receptor beta chains from one sample, sequenced in a study of early T cells in non-severe SARS-CoV-2 infection. TCRdb used MiXCR to reprocess the 5' RACE reads, holding one entry per CDR3 protein. The sample has roughly 120,000 distinct CDR3 sequences; roughly an eighth are singletons. Sequenced material: whole blood, taken at baseline. These receptors were taken from an adult who was a healthcare worker with PCR-confirmed SARS-CoV-2 infection or an uninfected control (not recorded which).

This clonotype has at least ten counts. The chain combines TRBV20-1 with TRBJ1-4; no clear D. V lost 5 bases and J 6 bases, leaving 19 bases between the germline ends. The V gene's germline CDR1 is DFQATT and CDR2 SNEGSKA (reference sequence). The CDR3 consists of 15 residues. Here the CDR3 reads CSAPSAGSVDEKLFF. For the CDR3, the DNA is TGCAGTGCTCCGAGCGCGGGGAGCGTCGATGAAAAACTGTTTTTT.

The chain recombines TRBV4-2 with TRBJ2-1; TRBD2 matches 8 bases. Germline CDR1 LGHNA, CDR2 YNFKEQ. V was clipped by 0 bases and J by 4 bases; unmatched bases: 5. This CDR3 is 16 amino acids long. DNA of the CDR3: TGTGCCAGCAGCCAAGACGTCCAGCGGGGGTACAATGAGCAGTTCTTC. Translating gives CASSQDVQRGYNEQFF.

This clonotype is judged medium-sized. V and J are TRBV5-1 and TRBJ1-1; TRBD1 aligns across 7 bases. Germline V gives CDR1 SGHRS, CDR2 YFSETQ. With V trimmed by 2 bases and J by 4 bases, 5 bases remained unmatched. This CDR3 contains 14 residues. CDR3 DNA: TGCGCCAGCAGCTTCCAGGGGGAGGGCACTGAAGCTTTCTTT. It yields the protein CASSFQGEGTEAFF.

The J gene is TRBJ2-5, the V gene TRBV20-1; D possibly corresponds to TRBD1 (6 bases). There are 14 residues in the CDR3. Per the germline V gene, CDR1 is DFQATT and CDR2 is SNEGSKA (reference sequence). V lost 6 bases to trimming and J lost 4 bases, with 18 bases between them. Written as DNA, the CDR3 is TGCAGTGCCTATCCTACAGGGAATCGAGAGACCCAGTACTTC. Its translation is CSAYPTGNRETQYF.

This clonotype appeared a few times. The chain recombines TRBV9 with TRBJ1-6, with D unclear. V dropped 1 base and J dropped 3 bases, with 8 bases sitting between them. The CDR3 is 15 residues long. Germline V gene sequence: CDR1 SGDLS, CDR2 YYNGEE. The CDR3 loop is CASSVRSNYNSPLHF. CDR3 bases: TGTGCCAGCAGCGTACGGTCAAACTATAATTCACCCCTCCACTTT. Supplemented by reference TRBV9 and TRBJ1-6, the full variable domain reads DSGVTQTPKHLITATGQRVTLRCSPRSGDLSVYWYQQSLDQGLQFLIQYYNGEERAKGNILERFSAQQFPDLHSELNLSSLELGDSALYFCASSVRSNYNSPLHFGNGTRLTVT.

This chain links TRBV4-1 with TRBJ2-7; no clear D. The CDR3 consists of 12 residues. Germline V CDR1 and CDR2: MGHRA, YSYEKL. Trimming took off 3 bases at V and 6 bases at J, with 9 bases between the two ends. CDR3 region: CASSHVTAEQYF. The CDR3 DNA sequence: TGCGCCAGCAGCCACGTTACTGCCGAGCAGTACTTC.

This clonotype has only a few counts. The gene calls are TRBV5-5 and TRBJ1-1; D unresolved. V lost 2 bases to trimming and J lost 1 base, with 6 bases between them. The CDR3 covers 13 residues. Germline lookup yields CDR1 SGHKS and CDR2 YYEKEE (reference sequence). CDR3 amino acids: CASSFRENTEAFF. The CDR3 DNA is TGTGCCAGCAGCTTTCGAGAGAACACTGAAGCTTTCTTT. The full variable domain, in which reference TRBV5-5 and TRBJ1-1 provide the parts outside the CDR3, is DAGVTQSPTHLIKTRGQQVTLRCSPISGHKSVSWYQQVLGQGPQFIFQYYEKEERGRGNFPDRFSARQFPNYSSELNVNALLLGDSALYLCASSFRENTEAFFGQGTRLTVV.

Many counts were recorded for this clonotype. V and J are TRBV6-6 and TRBJ2-7; possibly TRBD1 for D (6 bases). The CDR3 runs 16 residues. CDR1 and CDR2 from the germline V gene are MNHNY and SVGAGI (reference sequence). Trimming took off 3 bases at V and 0 bases at J, with 15 bases between the two ends. The CDR3 nucleotides read TGTGCCAGCAGTTATTCCACAGGGCGTAACTCCTACGAGCAGTACTTC. Its translation: CASSYSTGRNSYEQYF.

In its sample, this clonotype was seen many times. The chain carries TRBV28 and TRBJ1-2; no clear D gene. The germline V gene encodes CDR1 MDHEN and CDR2 SYDVKM. V gave up 6 bases and J gave up 2 bases, with 7 bases separating them. CDR3 size: 12 residues. The CDR3 nucleotides read TGTGCCAGCAGCTTGGGGAACTATGGCTACACCTTC. Amino acids: CASSLGNYGYTF.

Ten or more counts support this clonotype. This chain connects TRBV11-1 to TRBJ2-7; TRBD1 aligns across 11 bases. V lost 5 bases to trimming and J lost 7 bases; unmatched junction nucleotides: 7. Germline V CDR1 and CDR2: SGHAT, FQDESV (reference sequence). CDR3 length: 14 residues. The CDR3 DNA sequence: TGTGCCAGCAGCCAAGGACAGGGGGCTCGAGAGCAGTACTTC. This encodes CASSQGQGAREQYF.

CDR3 in DNA: TGTGCCAGCAGTCCGACTAGCGGGAGTTGGACAGATACGCAGTATTTT. Translating it yields CASSPTSGSWTDTQYF. The gene calls are TRBV28 and TRBJ2-3; TRBD2 agrees at 12 bases. This CDR3 contains 16 residues. Germline trimming cut 5 bases from V and 3 bases from J; bases unmatched to any gene: 6. CDR1 and CDR2 from the germline V gene are MDHEN and SYDVKM.

The V and J genes are TRBV9 and TRBJ2-5, with D possibly TRBD1 on 6 matching bases. The germline V gene encodes CDR1 SGDLS and CDR2 YYNGEE. Trimming shortened V by 2 bases and J by 2 bases, and 10 bases separated the two germline ends. The CDR3 extends over 14 amino acids. The CDR3 DNA follows: TGTGCCAGCAGCGTGGACAGTTCACAAGAGACCCAGTACTTC. Its protein product is CASSVDSSQETQYF.

This sequence joins TRBV7-6 and TRBJ2-7; 7 nucleotides align to TRBD2. Trimming took 1 base from V and 5 from J; bases not matched to a gene: 8. The V gene's germline CDR1 is SGHVS and CDR2 FNYEAQ. The CDR3 is made up of 15 amino acids. Here the CDR3 DNA reads TGTGCCAGCAGCTTAGAGGCTAAACGGGGGGACGAGCAGTACTTC. It encodes CASSLEAKRGDEQYF.

At least ten counts were recorded for this clonotype. The chain combines TRBV7-6 with TRBJ2-7, with 7 bases aligning to TRBD1. CDR3 size: 14 residues. Per germline, CDR1 SGHVS and CDR2 FNYEAQ. The ends lost 1 base at V and 3 bases at J; junction bases unmatched: 3. DNA of the CDR3: TGTGCCAGCAGCTTAGGAGGGGGCGTCTACGAGCAGTACTTC. Translated, it gives CASSLGGGVYEQYF.

This clonotype came up many times. The rearrangement links TRBV6-1 to TRBJ1-1; D call uncertain. Germline CDR1 reads MNHNS; CDR2 reads SASEGT. V was pared by 6 bases and J by 4 bases, with 18 bases between. This CDR3 has 15 residues. The CDR3 spells CASSLTFGVPTEAFF. As DNA, the CDR3 is TGTGCCAGCAGCCTCACATTCGGGGTTCCCACTGAAGCTTTCTTT.

This chain connects TRBV5-5 to TRBJ1-2; no clear D gene. Per germline, CDR1 SGHKS and CDR2 YYEKEE (reference sequence). The CDR3 has 14 amino acids. V lost 0 bases and J 7 bases, leaving 13 bases between the germline ends. CDR3 sequence (DNA): TGTGCCAGCAGCTTGGGGCCAGCCCCACGTGGCTACACCTTC. This translates into CASSLGPAPRGYTF.

The chain is built from TRBV4-1 and TRBJ1-6, with D possibly being TRBD1 (6 bases). CDR3 length: 16 amino acids. CDR1 and CDR2 (germline): MGHRA, YSYEKL. V lost 2 bases, J lost 10 bases, and 18 bases lay in between. The DNA of the CDR3 is TGCGCCAGCAGCCAACCGGCCGGCAGGGGAGGCTCACCCCTCCACTTT. Translation gives CASSQPAGRGGSPLHF.

The table lists this clonotype with many counts. The CDR3 DNA is TGTGCCAGCAGCTCCTTCAGGGAACACGAGCAGTACTTC. As protein: CASSSFREHEQYF. This chain joins TRBV7-9 and TRBJ2-7, with TRBD1 as a possible D gene (5 bases). This CDR3 is built from 13 residues. CDR1 is SEHNR and CDR2 is FQNEAQ in the germline V gene (reference sequence). With 4 bases removed from V and 5 bases from J, the gap between germline ends came to 12 bases.

The rearrangement links TRBV12-3 or TRBV12-4 to TRBJ2-7, with a weak D call TRBD1 (6 bases). The CDR3 runs 13 residues. Trimming cost V 3 bases and J 3 bases, with 9 bases left between them. DNA for the CDR3: TGTGCCAGCAGTTTTGGGGGCTTCTACGAGCAGTACTTC. Its protein product is CASSFGGFYEQYF.

The chain employs TRBV7-8 and TRBJ2-7; no firm D call. The V and J ends lost 1 base and 0 bases respectively, with 13 bases between them. The germline gives CDR1 SGHVS, CDR2 FQNEAQ. The CDR3 runs 16 residues. Written as DNA, the CDR3 is TGTGCCAGCAGCTTAGACGGAGAACTACTCTCCTACGAGCAGTACTTC. Its protein product is CASSLDGELLSYEQYF.

Many counts were recorded for this clonotype. This rearrangement joins TRBV18 to TRBJ1-5; D unresolved. Germline values: CDR1 KGHSH, CDR2 LQKENI. The germline V and J ends were trimmed by 1 base and 1 base, with 2 bases remaining between them. The CDR3 spans 13 residues. CDR3 protein: CASSPRSNQPQHF. DNA of the CDR3: TGTGCCAGCTCACCACGGAGCAATCAGCCCCAGCATTTT.

V and J are TRBV24-1 and TRBJ1-5, with 7 bases identical to TRBD1. CDR3 length: 15 residues. V was clipped by 4 bases and J by 1 base; unmatched bases: 3. The V gene's germline CDR1 is KGHDR and CDR2 SFDVKD. CDR3 residues: CATSDTGVSNQPQHF. The CDR3 DNA reads TGTGCCACCAGTGACACAGGGGTAAGCAATCAGCCCCAGCATTTT.

There are a few counts of this clonotype. The rearrangement uses TRBV11-2 and TRBJ2-3; no definite D call. Germline CDR1 is SGHAT and CDR2 is FQNNGV. V was shortened by 4 bases and J by 0 bases, with 14 bases between the two germline ends. The CDR3 consists of 16 residues. CDR3 DNA: TGTGCCAGCAGCTCCGCCGGGCCACTAAGCACAGATACGCAGTATTTT. Protein sequence: CASSSAGPLSTDTQYF.

The rearrangement joins TRBV20-1 to TRBJ1-5; 7 nucleotides line up with TRBD1. Germline V gives CDR1 DFQATT, CDR2 SNEGSKA (reference sequence). The CDR3 spans 16 residues. Losses at the gene ends were 4 bases for V and 3 bases for J; bases not matched to a gene: 12. DNA for the CDR3: TGCAGTGCTACCTTAACAGGGGAGCATCACAATCAGCCCCAGCATTTT. It yields the protein CSATLTGEHHNQPQHF.

This clonotype was counted between two and nine times. J is TRBJ2-1 and V is TRBV2; D is unclear. This CDR3 is 15 amino acids long. Germline CDR1 is SNHLY and CDR2 is FYNNEI. V was shortened by 3 bases and J by 6 bases, with 15 bases between the two germline ends. Here the CDR3 DNA reads TGTGCCAGCAGTGATTCGGGCTTCTATCCCAATGAGCAGTTCTTC. As protein: CASSDSGFYPNEQFF.

This clonotype was seen at least ten times. Relative to the germline gene, one junction end is altered; a read error may explain this. The CDR3 sequence is CASSSRQGAYEQYF. The CDR3 bases are TGTGCCAGCAGCTCCCGACAGGGGGCTTACGAGCAGTACTTC. The chain joins TRBV5-1 to TRBJ2-7, with 10 bases that match TRBD1. The germline V gene has CDR1 SGHRS and CDR2 YFSETQ. This CDR3 region has 14 residues.

The chain uses TRBV12-3 or TRBV12-4 and TRBJ1-1, with D tentatively TRBD1 (6 bases). Deletions cut 5 bases from V and 0 bases from J, with 13 bases between. The CDR3 is made up of 15 amino acids. The CDR3, as DNA: TGTGCCAGCAGTCGACAGGAAATTATGAACACTGAAGCTTTCTTT. Translating it yields CASSRQEIMNTEAFF.